This TCR beta chain was identified during a study of PD-1 blockade in classical Hodgkin lymphoma. Assay used: immunoSEQ multiplex PCR; TCRdb lists only in-frame clones, some missing. The sample carries more than 35,000 clones, 70% to 90% recorded once. There was relapse after autologous stem cell transplantation in every patient, and there was variation in brentuximab vedotin exposure. Sequenced here: peripheral blood mononuclear cells (PBMCs), sampled before the second cycle of nivolumab. The source is a human donor with classical Hodgkin lymphoma.

The CDR3 coding sequence is TGTGCCAGCAGCCAACACCCCGGGACTAGCACCCCAGATACGCAGTATTTT. Translating gives CASSQHPGTSTPDTQYF. The chain employs TRBV4-2 and TRBJ2-3; TRBD2 agrees at 9 bases. From germline, CDR1 is LGHNA and CDR2 YNFKEQ. V dropped 2 bases and J dropped 4; count of bases not matched to a gene: 10. CDR3 length: 17 residues.